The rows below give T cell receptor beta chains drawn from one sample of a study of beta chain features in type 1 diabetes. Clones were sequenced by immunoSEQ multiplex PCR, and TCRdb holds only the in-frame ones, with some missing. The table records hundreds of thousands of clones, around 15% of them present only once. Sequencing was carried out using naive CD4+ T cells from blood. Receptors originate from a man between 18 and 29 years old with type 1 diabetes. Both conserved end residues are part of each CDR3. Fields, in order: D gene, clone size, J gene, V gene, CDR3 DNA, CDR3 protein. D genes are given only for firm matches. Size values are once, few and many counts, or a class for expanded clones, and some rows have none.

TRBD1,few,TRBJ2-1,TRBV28,TGTGCCAGCAGACCCGACAGGGCAGGCCTTAATGAGCAGTTCTTC,CASRPDRAGLNEQFF
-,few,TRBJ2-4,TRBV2,TGTGCCAGCAGGTCCCCGGTAGGGGGCATTCAGTACTTC,CASRSPVGGIQYF
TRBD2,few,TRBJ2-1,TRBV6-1,TGTGCCGGCGCTAGGACTAGCCACCCGAATGAGCAGTTCTTC,CAGARTSHPNEQFF
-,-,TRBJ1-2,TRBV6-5,TGTGCCAGCAGTTACCTAACAGCCCTTAACTATGGCTACACCTTC,CASSYLTALNYGYTF
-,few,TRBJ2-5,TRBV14,TGTGCCAGCAGCCAAGGAGGGTCACGAGAGACCCAGTACTTC,CASSQGGSRETQYF
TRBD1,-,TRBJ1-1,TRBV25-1,TGTGCCAGCAGAGAGACAGGGGTGATCGGCACTGAAGCTTTCTTT,CASRETGVIGTEAFF
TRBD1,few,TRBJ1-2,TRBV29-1,TGCAGCGTGGAGGGACAGGGGGCAAGATATGGCTACACCTTC,CSVEGQGARYGYTF
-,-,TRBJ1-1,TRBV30,TGTGCCTGGGCCCAGGGGAAGGTCACTGAAGCTTTCTTT,CAWAQGKVTEAFF
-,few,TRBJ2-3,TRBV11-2,TGTGCCAGCAGCTTAGAAGGGACTTACCTCACAGATACGCAGTATTTT,CASSLEGTYLTDTQYF
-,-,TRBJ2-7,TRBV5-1,TGCGCCTCAAGGCGAGAATTCTCGTCCTACGAGCAGTACTTC,CASRREFSSYEQYF
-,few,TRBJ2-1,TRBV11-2,TGTGCCAGCAGCTTAGAGGCCGCTGGTGAGCAGTTCTTC,CASSLEAAGEQFF
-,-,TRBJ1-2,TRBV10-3,TGTGCCATCAGTGAAAACCGTAACTATGGCTACACCTTC,CAISENRNYGYTF
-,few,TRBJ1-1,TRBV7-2,TGTGCCAGCAGCTTGAGTCCCCCGGGGGGTTTCTTT,CASSLSPPGGFF
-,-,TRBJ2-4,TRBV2,TGTGCCACCAAATCCCACAGGCTAGCCAAAAACATTCAGTACTTC,CATKSHRLAKNIQYF
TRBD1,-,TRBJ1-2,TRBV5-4,TGTGCCAGCAGCTTGAGGGACAGGGGAAGCTATGGCTACACCTTC,CASSLRDRGSYGYTF
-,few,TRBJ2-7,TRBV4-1,TGCGCCAGCAGCCTGACTGAAGGGCGGGACGAGCAGTACTTC,CASSLTEGRDEQYF
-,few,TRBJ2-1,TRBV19,TGTGCCAGTAGTACTCTCATCGGGGTTACCTACAATGAGCAGTTCTTC,CASSTLIGVTYNEQFF
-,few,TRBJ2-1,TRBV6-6,TGTGCCAGCAAACCTAGTAGCGATGAGCAGTTCTTC,CASKPSSDEQFF
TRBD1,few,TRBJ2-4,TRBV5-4,TGTGCCAGCAGCCCCGGGACAGGGGCGCTCATTCAGTACTTC,CASSPGTGALIQYF
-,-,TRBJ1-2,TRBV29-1,TGCAGCGTTGCTGAAGGGGGTGGCTATGGCTACACCTTC,CSVAEGGGYGYTF
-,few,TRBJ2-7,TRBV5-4,TGTGCCAGCAGCTTGAGGGGCGAAGACGAGCAGTACTTC,CASSLRGEDEQYF
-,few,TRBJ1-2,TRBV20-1,TGCAGTGCTATTGGGCCTTGGGGCTACACCTTC,CSAIGPWGYTF
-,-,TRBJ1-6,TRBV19,TGTGCCAGTAGTATTGCCCCTCGTTGGTATCCCCTCCACTTT,CASSIAPRWYPLHF
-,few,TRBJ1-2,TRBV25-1,TGTGCCAGCAGTGAACCGGGCCAGAACTATGGCTACACCTTC,CASSEPGQNYGYTF
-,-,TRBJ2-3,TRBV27,TGTGCCAGCAGTCCCACGATAGAAGATACGCAGTATTTT,CASSPTIEDTQYF
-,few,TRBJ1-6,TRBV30,TGTGCCTGGAGTGTACGGGGGGCAGGGTTTGATTCACCCCTCCACTTT,CAWSVRGAGFDSPLHF
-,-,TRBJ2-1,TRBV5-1,TGCGCCAGCAGCTCCCTCTTTGATGAGCAGTTCTTC,CASSSLFDEQFF
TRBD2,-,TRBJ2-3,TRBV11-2,TGTGCCAGCAGCTTAAGACCGACTAGCGGGGAAGATACGCAGTATTTT,CASSLRPTSGEDTQYF
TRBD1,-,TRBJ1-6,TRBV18,TGTGCCAGCTCACCAAAGGATTCCGGGACAGGGGACAATTCACCCCTCCACTTT,CASSPKDSGTGDNSPLHF
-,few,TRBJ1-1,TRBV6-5,TGTGCCAGCAGTTATGGGGAAGCGGACACTGAAGCTTTCTTT,CASSYGEADTEAFF
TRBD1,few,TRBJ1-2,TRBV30,TGTGCCTGGAGATCGACAGGGGGCCCGACGGGCTACACCTTC,CAWRSTGGPTGYTF
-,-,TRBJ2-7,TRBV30,TGTGCCTGGAGTGTACAGGTCTACGAACAGTACTTC,CAWSVQVYEQYF
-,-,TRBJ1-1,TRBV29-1,TGCAGCGTAACCCGATGGACATCGAACACTGAAGCTTTCTTT,CSVTRWTSNTEAFF
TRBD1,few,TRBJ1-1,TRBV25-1,TGTGCCAGCAGTCTCCGGGACAGGGCTGAAGCTTTCTTT,CASSLRDRAEAFF
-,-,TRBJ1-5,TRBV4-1,TGCGCCAGCAGCCAAAATGCCGGGCTTTGGGATCAGCCCCAGCATTTT,CASSQNAGLWDQPQHF
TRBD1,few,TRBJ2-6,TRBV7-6,TGTGCCAGCAGCTCGCAGGGGCGGGACAGGGAATCATCTGGGGCCAACGTCCTGACTTTC,CASSSQGRDRESSGANVLTF
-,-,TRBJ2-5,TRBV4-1,TGCGCCAGCAGCCAAGTACCCCCCGGGACCCAGTACTTC,CASSQVPPGTQYF
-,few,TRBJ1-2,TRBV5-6,TGTGCCAGCAGCTTGGGTGGCCCGGGAGCGGGAGGCTACACCTTC,CASSLGGPGAGGYTF
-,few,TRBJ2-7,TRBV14,TGTGCCAGCAGCCAAACCTACGAGCAGTACTTC,CASSQTYEQYF
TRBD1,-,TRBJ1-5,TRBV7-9,TGTGCCAGCAGCAGAAAGGGACAGGTAAACAATCAGCCCCAGCATTTT,CASSRKGQVNNQPQHF
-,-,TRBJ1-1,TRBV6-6,TGTGCCAGCAGTTACCCTGGGGGGGAGTCCGCTGAAGCTTTCTTT,CASSYPGGESAEAFF
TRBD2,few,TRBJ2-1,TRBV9,TGTGCCAGCAGCGTATGGGCTAGCGGGGAACTCTCCTACAATGAGCAGTTCTTC,CASSVWASGELSYNEQFF
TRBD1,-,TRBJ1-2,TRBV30,TGTGCCTGGAGTGCATTACCGACAGGGAACGGCTACACCTTC,CAWSALPTGNGYTF
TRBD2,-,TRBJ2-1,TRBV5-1,TGCGCCAGCAGCTTGGCCCTAGCGGGTGAGCAGTTCTTC,CASSLALAGEQFF
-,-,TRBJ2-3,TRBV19,TGTGCCAGTAGTATGAAGGCAGGGGATACGCAGTATTTT,CASSMKAGDTQYF
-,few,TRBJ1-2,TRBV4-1,TGCGCCAGCAGCCCCGACCTGACAGGTTCCGGCTACACCTTC,CASSPDLTGSGYTF
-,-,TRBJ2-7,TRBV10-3,TGTGCCATCAGTGAATCGGGGCTATCCTACGAGCAGTACTTC,CAISESGLSYEQYF
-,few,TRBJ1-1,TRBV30,TGTGCCTGGAGTGTACCCGTAGCTGAAGCTTTCTTT,CAWSVPVAEAFF
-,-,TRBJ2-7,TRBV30,TGTGCCTGGTCGACGGGACCAAACTCCTACGAGCAGTACTTC,CAWSTGPNSYEQYF
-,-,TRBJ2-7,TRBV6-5,TGTGCCATCAGTGAATCACAGGGAAGATACGAGCAGTACTTC,CAISESQGRYEQYF
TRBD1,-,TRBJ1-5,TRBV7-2,TGTGCCAGCAGCCACGACAGGGCGGAGGATCAGCCCCAGCATTTT,CASSHDRAEDQPQHF
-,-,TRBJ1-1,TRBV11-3,TGTGCCAGCAGCTTGTCCGGGGACACTGAAGCTTTCTTT,CASSLSGDTEAFF
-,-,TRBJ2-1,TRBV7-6,TGTGCCAGCAGCCCACGGGTGGGCAGGGCGAGCTCCTACAATGAGCAGTTCTTC,CASSPRVGRASSYNEQFF
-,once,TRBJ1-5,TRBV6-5,TGTGCCAGCAGTCGGACAGAGAATCAGCCCCAGCATTTT,CASSRTENQPQHF
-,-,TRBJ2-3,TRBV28,TGTGCCAGCAGTTTCGGCGGAAGCACAGATACGCAGTATTTT,CASSFGGSTDTQYF
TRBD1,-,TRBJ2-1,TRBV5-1,TGCGCCAGCAGCTTCGGGACAGGGCAAGCTCCTGAGCAGTTCTTC,CASSFGTGQAPEQFF
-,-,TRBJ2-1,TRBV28,TGTGCCAGCAGCAACTCCTACAATGAGCAGTTCTTC,CASSNSYNEQFF
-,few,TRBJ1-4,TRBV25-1,TGTGCCAGCAGTGAATACAGTGAAAAACTGTTTTTT,CASSEYSEKLFF
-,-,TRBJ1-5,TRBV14,TGTGCCAGCAGCCAATACCACAATCAGCCCCAGCATTTT,CASSQYHNQPQHF